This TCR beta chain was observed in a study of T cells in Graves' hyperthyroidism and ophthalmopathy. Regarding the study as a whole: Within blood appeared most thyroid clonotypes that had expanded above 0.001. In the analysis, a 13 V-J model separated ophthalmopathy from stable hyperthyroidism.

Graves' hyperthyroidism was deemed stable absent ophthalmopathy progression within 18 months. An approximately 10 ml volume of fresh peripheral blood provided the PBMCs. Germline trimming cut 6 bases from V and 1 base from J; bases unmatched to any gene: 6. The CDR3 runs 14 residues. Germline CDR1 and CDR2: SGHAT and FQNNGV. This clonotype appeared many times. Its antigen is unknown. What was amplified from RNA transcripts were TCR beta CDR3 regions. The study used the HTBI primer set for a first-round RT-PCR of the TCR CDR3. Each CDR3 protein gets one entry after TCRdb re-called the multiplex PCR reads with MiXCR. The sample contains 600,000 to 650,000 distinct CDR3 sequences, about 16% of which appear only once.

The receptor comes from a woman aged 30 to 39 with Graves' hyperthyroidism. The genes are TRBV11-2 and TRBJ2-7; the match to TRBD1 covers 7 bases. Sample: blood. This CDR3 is CASRPTTGSYEQYF. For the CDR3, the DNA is TGTGCCAGCAGACCCACGACAGGGTCCTACGAGCAGTACTTC.